This T cell receptor (beta chain) was sequenced for a study of blood T cell repertoires in COVID-19. In the study overall: The United States, Italy and Spain supplied acute and convalescent COVID-19 samples.

The V gene lost 4 bases and the J gene lost 1 base, with 19 bases spanning the gap. Germline CDR1 is SEHNR and CDR2 is FQNEAQ (reference sequence). This CDR3 region has 17 residues. It was during active infection that Seattle patients were enrolled and then longitudinally followed. Clones were sequenced by immunoSEQ multiplex PCR, and TCRdb holds only the in-frame ones, with some missing. This table holds roughly 150,000 clones, roughly 93% found once. The clonotype was recovered from a man aged 18 to 35 with COVID-19, enrolled during active disease. The rearrangement uses TRBV7-9 and TRBJ2-5; possibly TRBD1 for D (7 bases). Sequenced sample: peripheral blood. The CDR3 reads CASSSAQGRMGQETQYF. CDR3 sequence (DNA): TGTGCCAGCAGCTCCGCACAGGGGAGGATGGGCCAAGAGACCCAGTACTTC.